What follows are 13 T cell receptor beta chains derived from one specimen sequenced in a study of blood T cell repertoires in COVID-19 (dated by TCRdb to the early 2020s). The library relied on the immunoSEQ multiplex PCR assay. This is the immuneACCESS table as TCRdb keeps it, with only in-frame sequences that have V and J called. A part of the clones is gone; compared with another copy, unresolved V genes explain less than half, and the rest is unexplained. Recorded for this sample are roughly 270,000 clones; approximately 85% of them occurred a single time. Roughly 5% of the sample lies in the top ten. Specimen: peripheral blood. These receptors were taken from a man over 45 with active or convalescent COVID-19.

J is TRBJ2-2 and V is TRBV7-3, with 11 bases aligning to TRBD2. Germline trimming cut 3 bases from V and 5 bases from J; bases unmatched to any gene: 8. Germline CDR1 is SGHTA and CDR2 is FQGTGA. This CDR3 is built from 17 residues. The CDR3 protein is CASSFTPGLAVTGELFF. The CDR3 bases are TGTGCCAGCAGCTTCACCCCGGGACTAGCGGTTACCGGGGAGCTGTTTTTT.

V gene TRBV7-6 combines with J gene TRBJ2-3; D is ambiguous. The germline V gene encodes CDR1 SGHVS and CDR2 FNYEAQ. The germline V and J ends were trimmed by 6 bases and 0 bases, with 13 bases remaining between them. CDR3 length equals 15 residues. The CDR3, as DNA: TGTGCCAGCAGTCTAAGGCGGATAAGCACAGATACGCAGTATTTT. This sequence encodes CASSLRRISTDTQYF.

CDR3 coding DNA: TGTGCCAGCTCACCCAGTGGGACAGGGTATGATGGCTACACCTTC. It specifies CASSPSGTGYDGYTF. The genes are TRBV18 and TRBJ1-2, with 9 bases that match TRBD1. Trimming took 3 bases from V and 6 from J; bases not matched to a gene: 8. Germline CDR1 KGHSH, CDR2 LQKENI. The CDR3 is 15 amino acids.

In this sample, this clone turned up once. The CDR3 bases are TGTGCCAGCAGCTGGAAACTCGCGGGACAGGGGGCGAACGGGGCCAACGTCCTGACTTTC. As protein: CASSWKLAGQGANGANVLTF. The chain carries TRBV5-5 and TRBJ2-6; TRBD1 aligns across 12 bases. Germline-derived CDR1 and CDR2 are SGHKS and YYEKEE (reference sequence). V was clipped by 3 bases and J by 4 bases; unmatched bases: 14. The CDR3 contains 20 residues.

The chain links TRBV28 to TRBJ1-4; D perhaps matches TRBD1 (5 bases). V was clipped by 3 bases and J by 10 bases, with 18 bases between them. The CDR3 runs 15 residues. Germline V CDR1 and CDR2: MDHEN, SYDVKM. The CDR3 protein is CASSLPGTSTGKLFF. CDR3 coding DNA: TGTGCCAGCAGTTTGCCCGGGACTTCGACGGGAAAACTGTTTTTT.

The rearrangement links TRBV9 to TRBJ2-6, with D possibly being TRBD2 (6 bases). The CDR3 loop spans 18 amino acids. V was pared by 4 bases and J by 0 bases, with 17 bases between. Germline V lookup: CDR1 SGDLS, CDR2 YYNGEE. CDR3 bases: TGTGCCAGCAGCATTAGCGGAAGGATAAGCTCTGGGGCCAACGTCCTGACTTTC. Its protein is CASSISGRISSGANVLTF.

This chain connects TRBV30 to TRBJ2-1; TRBD1 matches 9 bases. CDR3 length: 14 residues. Germline CDR1 GTSNPN, CDR2 SVGIG (reference sequence). V lost 5 bases to trimming and J lost 8 bases; unmatched junction nucleotides: 10. The CDR3 bases are TGTGCCTGGGGTGCGGGACAGGGTTCGCATGAGCAGTTCTTC. It translates to CAWGAGQGSHEQFF.

This chain links TRBV19 with TRBJ2-7; D may be TRBD1 (7 bases). The CDR3 runs 18 residues. Germline V gives CDR1 LNHDA, CDR2 SQIVND (reference sequence). Trimming cost V 2 bases and J 1 base, with 21 bases left between them. CDR3 amino acids: CASSIMGTGAGGSYEQYF. The CDR3 coding sequence is TGTGCCAGTAGTATAATGGGAACCGGCGCAGGGGGGTCCTACGAGCAGTACTTC.

The V gene is TRBV5-6, the J gene TRBJ2-1; D uncertain. The germline V and J ends were trimmed by 2 bases and 0 bases, with 9 bases remaining between them. Germline CDR1 is SGHDT and CDR2 is YYEEEE. The CDR3 has 15 residues. The CDR3 DNA follows: TGTGCCAGCAGCTTCGGGTCGACCTCCTACAATGAGCAGTTCTTC. It is translated as CASSFGSTSYNEQFF.

The gene calls are TRBV27 and TRBJ1-2; 8 bases align to TRBD1. Per the germline V gene, CDR1 is MNHEY and CDR2 is SMNVEV (reference sequence). There are 17 residues in the CDR3. V was pared by 3 bases and J by 5 bases, with 14 bases of the junction left unmatched. The CDR3 sequence: CASSFSPLGRGRYGYTF. As DNA, the CDR3 is TGTGCCAGCAGTTTTAGCCCCTTAGGCAGGGGGCGGTATGGCTACACCTTC.

The rearrangement joins TRBV5-1 to TRBJ1-6; 7 bases map to TRBD1. V trimming: 0 bases; J trimming: 5 bases; junction bases outside the gene matches: 2. The germline V gene has CDR1 SGHRS and CDR2 YFSETQ. This CDR3 spans 15 amino acids. The CDR3 DNA follows: TGCGCCAGCAGCTTGGACAGGGGCAATAATTCACCCCTCCACTTT. Its protein product is CASSLDRGNNSPLHF.

The chain employs TRBV19 and TRBJ2-1; the D is unclear. CDR3 length: 15 amino acids. Trimming pared 3 bases from V and 4 bases from J, leaving 13 bases between. CDR1 is LNHDA, CDR2 SQIVND, per germline (reference sequence). CDR3 residues: CASSIVGNGYNEQFF. The CDR3 region has the DNA TGTGCCAGTAGTATCGTCGGAAACGGGTACAATGAGCAGTTCTTC.

V gene TRBV2 combines with J gene TRBJ2-1, with 8 bases fitting TRBD2. Trimming cost V 7 bases and J 10 bases; bases outside gene matches: 12. CDR1 SNHLY and CDR2 FYNNEI come from the germline V gene. CDR3 size: 14 residues. This CDR3 is CASKWSGRLDEQFF. CDR3 DNA sequence: TGTGCCAGCAAGTGGAGCGGGAGACTAGACGAGCAGTTCTTC.